These 22 T cell receptor beta chains originate from one sample sequenced in a study of CD8+ T cells in alopecia areata (dated by TCRdb to the late 2010s). The sample's treatment or condition, from its label and the paper: oral pan-JAK inhibitor, 5-10 mg twice daily. The method was the immunoSEQ multiplex PCR assay. RNA was extracted from all samples and reverse transcribed into cDNA, which served as template for TCR sequencing. TCRdb re-hosts the immuneACCESS table, in-frame sequences only. Its copies lack some clones; in the studies checked, an unresolved V gene accounts for under half of them, and the cause for the rest is not known. This sample comprises more than 100,000 clones, 70% to 90% of them detected only once. Jointly, the top ten make up around 10% of the sample. The specimen was CD8+ T cells sorted from blood, collected at roughly week 30, from a patient treated with tofacitinib. The source of these receptors is a human donor with alopecia areata.

The chain couples TRBV4-2 to TRBJ2-7; D remains ambiguous. The germline V gene encodes CDR1 LGHNA and CDR2 YNFKEQ. This CDR3 has 15 residues. V shed 4 bases and J shed 4 bases, with 17 bases lying between them. Here the CDR3 reads CASSPDVDGSYEQYF. The CDR3 nucleotides are TGTGCCAGCAGCCCTGATGTGGACGGTTCGTACGAGCAGTACTTC.

The J gene is TRBJ2-3, the V gene TRBV11-2, with D unclear. The germline CDR1 and CDR2 sequences are SGHAT and FQNNGV. This CDR3 comprises 15 residues. V lost 6 bases to trimming and J lost 2 bases, with 15 bases between them. CDR3 sequence: CASSRQAYFTDTQYF. CDR3 DNA: TGTGCCAGCAGTCGACAAGCCTATTTCACAGATACGCAGTATTTT.

V and J are TRBV15 and TRBJ1-5; possibly TRBD1 for D (6 bases). Germline assignment: CDR1 LNHNV and CDR2 YYDKDF (reference sequence). Trimming took 0 bases from V and 3 from J, leaving 9 bases between them. The CDR3 has 15 amino acids. The CDR3 protein is CATSRDGQYNQPQHF. The CDR3 nucleotides read TGTGCCACCAGCAGAGACGGACAGTACAATCAGCCCCAGCATTTT.

The rearrangement joins TRBV5-6 to TRBJ2-7; D is possibly TRBD1 or TRBD2 (5 bases each). Per germline, CDR1 SGHDT and CDR2 YYEEEE. Trimming removed 4 bases at V and 2 bases at J, with 16 bases between. The CDR3 extends over 15 amino acids. The CDR3 sequence is CASSLGDGPAYEQYF. Here the CDR3 DNA reads TGTGCCAGCAGCCTCGGGGACGGACCAGCCTACGAGCAGTACTTC.

This sequence joins TRBV7-3 and TRBJ2-1; TRBD2 aligns across 9 bases. The CDR3 runs 18 residues. V was clipped by 7 bases and J by 3 bases; unmatched bases: 16. The germline gives CDR1 SGHTA, CDR2 FQGTGA. The CDR3 loop reads CASTLPPSGGPFYNEQFF. The CDR3 coding sequence is TGTGCCAGCACCCTACCCCCCAGCGGGGGGCCGTTCTACAATGAGCAGTTCTTC.

The chain is built from TRBV6-4 and TRBJ1-1; D gene ambiguous. Trimming took off 3 bases at V and 3 bases at J, with 8 bases between the two ends. Germline CDR1 is MRHNA and CDR2 is SNTAGT. This CDR3 is built from 13 residues. In nucleotides, the CDR3 is TGTGCCAGCAGTGATAACAGAGACACTGAAGCTTTCTTT. The encoded protein is CASSDNRDTEAFF.

The chain is built from TRBV19 and TRBJ1-2; a possible D gene is TRBD1 (6 bases). Trimming shortened V by 1 base and J by 1 base, and 10 bases separated the two germline ends. This CDR3 is built from 15 residues. CDR1 is LNHDA and CDR2 is SQIVND in the germline V gene (reference sequence). The CDR3 nucleotides read TGTGCCAGTAGTATAGTCCCAGGGGTTAACTATGGCTACACCTTC. Translating gives CASSIVPGVNYGYTF.

The chain is built from TRBV29-1 and TRBJ1-1; D is unresolved. CDR3 length: 13 residues. The germline V and J ends were trimmed by 6 bases and 1 base, with 12 bases remaining between them. CDR1 and CDR2 from the germline V gene are SQVTM and ANQGSEA. CDR3 in DNA: TGCAGCGTGGTAAACCAGGCGAACACTGAAGCTTTCTTT. This sequence encodes CSVVNQANTEAFF.

This clone showed up just once. The chain employs TRBV2 and TRBJ2-3; 11 bases fit TRBD1. Germline V lookup: CDR1 SNHLY, CDR2 FYNNEI. The V gene end was trimmed by 4 bases and the J gene end by 4 bases; junction bases not matched to a gene: 4. There are 15 residues in the CDR3. The CDR3 sequence is CASSVGQGGPDTQYF. The CDR3 DNA follows: TGTGCCAGCAGTGTGGGACAGGGGGGACCAGATACGCAGTATTTT.

The CDR3 spells CASSEGLAGALNIQYF. The CDR3, as DNA: TGCGCCAGCAGCGAGGGACTAGCGGGAGCGTTAAACATTCAGTACTTC. The rearrangement links TRBV5-1 to TRBJ2-4; TRBD2 matches at 14 bases. This CDR3 contains 16 residues. The V and J ends lost 4 bases and 6 bases, in that order; junction bases with no gene match: 6. Germline-derived CDR1 and CDR2 are SGHRS and YFSETQ. Filled out from reference TRBV5-1 and TRBJ2-4, the complete variable domain reads KAGVTQTPRYLIKTRGQQVTLSCSPISGHRSVSWYQQTPGQGLQFLFEYFSETQRNKGNFPGRFSGRQFSNSRSEMNVSTLELGDSALYLCASSEGLAGALNIQYFGAGTRLSVL.

CDR3 protein: CASSLPSAAETTGELFF. For the CDR3, the DNA is TGCGCCAGCAGCTTGCCTTCAGCGGCAGAAACCACCGGGGAGCTGTTTTTT. The chain employs TRBV5-1 and TRBJ2-2, with D tentatively TRBD2 (5 bases). Germline CDR1 SGHRS, CDR2 YFSETQ. V shed 1 base and J shed 4 bases, with 17 bases lying between them. The CDR3 consists of 17 residues.

The table lists this clone with a count of one. V and J are TRBV6-1 and TRBJ2-5, with D possibly matching TRBD1 (5 bases). Germline V gene sequence: CDR1 MNHNS, CDR2 SASEGT. Trimming shortened V by 4 bases and J by 5 bases, and 20 bases separated the two germline ends. The CDR3 spans 16 residues. CDR3 region: CASSASPQGLGETQYF. The CDR3 region has the DNA TGTGCCAGCAGTGCATCTCCTCAGGGTTTGGGGGAGACCCAGTACTTC.

The chain recombines TRBV30 with TRBJ2-5, with unresolved D. The DNA end favors TRBJ2-7, so the J call may be wrong. This CDR3 contains 12 residues. Per germline, CDR1 GTSNPN and CDR2 SVGIG (reference sequence). CDR3 nucleotides: TGTGCCTGGAGTGTTTTGGGGTTCGAGCAGTACTTC. Protein product: CAWSVLGFEQYF.

The V and J genes are TRBV27 and TRBJ2-2; 10 bases fit TRBD1. With 5 bases clipped from V and 0 bases from J, the junction kept 0 bases outside the gene matches. The CDR3 is made up of 15 amino acids. Germline-derived CDR1 and CDR2 are MNHEY and SMNVEV (reference sequence). The CDR3 sequence: CASSGQGANTGELFF. The DNA of the CDR3 is TGTGCCAGCAGTGGACAGGGGGCGAACACCGGGGAGCTGTTTTTT.

The chain couples TRBV23-1 to TRBJ2-2; D remains unclear. TRBV23-1 is noted as an ORF with a role that remains uncertain. CDR3 length: 14 amino acids. V was shortened by 4 bases and J by 6 bases, with 12 bases between the two germline ends. This CDR3 is CASSLSSASGELFF. CDR3 nucleotides: TGCGCCAGCAGTCTTTCGTCGGCATCCGGGGAGCTGTTTTTT.

This rearrangement joins TRBV23-1 to TRBJ1-1; the match to TRBD1 covers 8 bases. TRBV23-1 is assigned to the ORF class and has an uncertain function. The CDR3 length is 16 residues. J gave up 7 bases and V 0 bases, and 10 bases lay outside the gene matches. The CDR3 spells CASSQSQGGWGLEAFF. In DNA, the CDR3 is TGCGCCAGCAGTCAATCACAGGGGGGCTGGGGGCTTGAAGCTTTCTTT.

This chain links TRBV6-6 with TRBJ2-3; TRBD2 aligns across 10 bases. The junction had 3 bases not matched to a gene; V was cut back by 8 bases and J by 1 base. The CDR3 totals 14 residues. Germline assignment: CDR1 MNHNY and CDR2 SVGAGI (reference sequence). The CDR3 region has the DNA TGTGCCAGCTGTACTAGCGGGGGCACAGATACGCAGTATTTT. Its protein is CASCTSGGTDTQYF.

The V call is TRBV4-1, the J call TRBJ2-2; 14 nucleotides agree with TRBD2. CDR1 and CDR2 (germline): MGHRA, YSYEKL. V was clipped by 5 bases and J by 6 bases; unmatched bases: 5. CDR3 length: 16 amino acids. CDR3 coding DNA: TGCGCCAGCAGCTCGGGGACTAGCGGGGGACCCGGGGAGCTGTTTTTT. Translating gives CASSSGTSGGPGELFF.

The chain recombines TRBV30 with TRBJ1-2; 9 nucleotides line up with TRBD1. Germline values: CDR1 GTSNPN, CDR2 SVGIG (reference sequence). Unmatched junction bases numbered 12, after V lost 4 bases and J lost 0 bases. The CDR3 has 17 residues. The CDR3 DNA follows: TGTGCCTGGACCAAAACAGGGGGCCGGCCGGCTAACTATGGCTACACCTTC. Protein sequence: CAWTKTGGRPANYGYTF.

The chain links TRBV14 to TRBJ1-1; weak D call: TRBD1 (5 bases). The CDR3 runs to 14 residues. V lost 4 bases and J 5 bases, leaving 14 bases between the germline ends. CDR1 and CDR2 from the germline V gene are SGHDN and FVKESK. The CDR3 spells CASSPRTGGTEAFF. Here the CDR3 DNA reads TGTGCCAGCAGCCCGAGGACCGGGGGGACTGAAGCTTTCTTT. The entire variable domain, with the rest obtained from reference TRBV14 and TRBJ1-1, is as follows: EAGVTQFPSHSVIEKGQTVTLRCDPISGHDNLYWYRRVMGKEIKFLLHFVKESKQDESGMPNNRFLAERTGGTYSTLKVQPAELEDSGVYFCASSPRTGGTEAFFGQGTRLTVV.

The chain uses TRBV4-1 and TRBJ2-7, with 8 bases aligning to TRBD1. CDR1 is MGHRA and CDR2 is YSYEKL in the germline V gene. The trim removed 5 bases at V and 6 bases at J, leaving 3 bases unmatched. This CDR3 comprises 12 residues. The CDR3 DNA follows: TGCGCCAGCAGCTTCACAGGGGGCGAGCAGTACTTC. Protein product: CASSFTGGEQYF.

The rearrangement joins TRBV7-9 to TRBJ2-1, with 16 bases aligning to TRBD2. Looked up from germline, CDR1 is SEHNR and CDR2 is FQNEAQ (reference sequence). CDR3 length equals 17 residues. J was trimmed by 7 bases and V by 5 bases; bases with no gene match: 8. This CDR3 reads CASSKNPGLAGGNEQFF. The DNA of the CDR3 is TGTGCCAGCAGCAAAAATCCGGGACTAGCGGGAGGGAATGAGCAGTTCTTC.